The T cell receptor (beta chain) under discussion was sequenced for a study of human T cells and chemical hapten exposure. Germline loops: CDR1 LGHDT, CDR2 YNNKEL (reference sequence). This CDR3 has 15 residues. The V gene end was trimmed by 6 bases and the J gene end by 1 base; junction bases not matched to a gene: 9. This clonotype was observed a single time. The sample's time point: patch test 3, about 24 weeks after DPC sensitization. As for treatment: therapeutic diphenylcyclopropenone sensitization with weekly scalp DPC. TCRdb reanalysed the RACE reads using MiXCR and keeps one entry per CDR3 protein. There are roughly 71,000 distinct CDR3 sequences in the sample; over 8.5% occur only once, and 1.4% lies in the top ten.

The chain has TRBV3-1 and TRBJ2-7; 7 bases agree with TRBD1. The TCR was taken from a woman aged 45 to 65 with alopecia areata. Some clones in this sample may be carry-over from other donors' samples. Sequencing used whole blood, obtained in connection with sensitization to the hapten diphenylcyclopropenone (DPC). CDR3 residues: CASSSQGSVSYEQYF. Written as DNA, the CDR3 is TGTGCCAGCAGTTCACAGGGGTCTGTATCCTACGAGCAGTACTTC.